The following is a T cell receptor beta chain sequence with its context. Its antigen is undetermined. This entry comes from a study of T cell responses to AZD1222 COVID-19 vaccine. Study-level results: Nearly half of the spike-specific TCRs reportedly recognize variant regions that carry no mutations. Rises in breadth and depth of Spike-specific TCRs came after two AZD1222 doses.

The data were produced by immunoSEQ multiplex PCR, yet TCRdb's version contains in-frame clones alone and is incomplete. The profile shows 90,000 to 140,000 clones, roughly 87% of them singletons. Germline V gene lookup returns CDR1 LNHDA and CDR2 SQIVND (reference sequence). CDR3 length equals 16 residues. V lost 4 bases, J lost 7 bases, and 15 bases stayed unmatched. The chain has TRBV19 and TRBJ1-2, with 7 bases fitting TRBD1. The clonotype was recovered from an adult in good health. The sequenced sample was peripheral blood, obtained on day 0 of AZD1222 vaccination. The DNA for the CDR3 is TGTGCCAGTAGTACGACACCGACAGGGCGCTTGGGTGGCTACACCTTC. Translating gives CASSTTPTGRLGGYTF.